Following are 30 T cell receptor beta chains from one sample sequenced in a study of shared clonotypes between healthy human individuals. The assay was immunoSEQ multiplex PCR, and TCRdb's table has in-frame clones only and misses some. This table holds more than 2,000,000 clones, 85% to 95% found once. The specimen was naive CD4+ T cells from PBMCs. The subset here: CD45RA+ positively selected. These TCRs come from a man aged 18 to 30 in good health. Some clones in this sample may be carry-over from other donors' samples.

The rearrangement joins TRBV28 to TRBJ2-1; D call uncertain. This CDR3 is 15 amino acids long. The germline V gene has CDR1 MDHEN and CDR2 SYDVKM. Trimming cost V 7 bases and J 5 bases, with 18 bases left between them. CDR3 DNA sequence: TGTGCCAGCACTCCCGGTGGCCCCACCCACAATGAGCAGTTCTTC. This sequence encodes CASTPGGPTHNEQFF.

J is TRBJ2-3 and V is TRBV9, with 12 bases matching TRBD2. Losses at the gene ends were 2 bases for V and 1 base for J; bases not matched to a gene: 2. The CDR3 spans 16 residues. CDR1 is SGDLS and CDR2 is YYNGEE in the germline V gene. Here the CDR3 reads CASSVRLAGGTDTQYF. Written as DNA, the CDR3 is TGTGCCAGCAGCGTGCGACTAGCGGGGGGCACAGATACGCAGTATTTT.

The V and J genes are TRBV5-1 and TRBJ2-7; 7 nucleotides agree with TRBD2. The CDR3 consists of 15 residues. Trimming removed 3 bases from V and 0 bases from J; junction bases left unmatched: 6. CDR1 and CDR2 from the germline V gene are SGHRS and YFSETQ. The CDR3: CASSYDSGSSYEQYF. The CDR3, as DNA: TGCGCCAGCAGCTACGATAGCGGGTCCTCCTACGAGCAGTACTTC.

This chain joins TRBV4-1 and TRBJ2-7, with 7 bases aligning to TRBD1. Germline lookup yields CDR1 MGHRA and CDR2 YSYEKL. J gave up 0 bases and V 0 bases, and 5 bases lay outside the gene matches. The CDR3 has 16 amino acids. CDR3: CASSQDRAGGSYEQYF. The CDR3 DNA sequence: TGCGCCAGCAGCCAAGATAGGGCAGGGGGCTCCTACGAGCAGTACTTC.

The V call is TRBV5-1, the J call TRBJ2-7, with 7 bases fitting TRBD2. CDR3 length equals 17 residues. With V trimmed by 2 bases and J by 0 bases, 11 bases remained unmatched. The germline CDR1 and CDR2 sequences are SGHRS and YFSETQ. DNA of the CDR3: TGCGCCAGCAGCTTACGGGGGAAAGCGGGAACCTCCTACGAGCAGTACTTC. Its protein is CASSLRGKAGTSYEQYF. The complete variable domain, with remaining parts taken from reference TRBV5-1 and TRBJ2-7, reads KAGVTQTPRYLIKTRGQQVTLSCSPISGHRSVSWYQQTPGQGLQFLFEYFSETQRNKGNFPGRFSGRQFSNSRSEMNVSTLELGDSALYLCASSLRGKAGTSYEQYFGPGTRLTVT.

V gene TRBV7-6 combines with J gene TRBJ2-3; D might be TRBD1 or TRBD2, each matching 5 bases. The CDR3 totals 15 residues. The germline CDR1 and CDR2 sequences are SGHVS and FNYEAQ. V was trimmed by 2 bases and J by 3 bases, leaving 12 bases between them. DNA of the CDR3: TGTGCCAGCAGCTTATTAAGTGAGGGGACAGATACGCAGTATTTT. Protein: CASSLLSEGTDTQYF.

The chain has TRBV27 and TRBJ2-7; the D gene could be TRBD1 or TRBD2 (5 bases each). V lost 5 bases and J 3 bases, leaving 14 bases between the germline ends. The CDR3 runs to 14 residues. The germline V gene encodes CDR1 MNHEY and CDR2 SMNVEV (reference sequence). The DNA of the CDR3 is TGTGCCAGCAGTAACCGGGACGGCCACTACGAGCAGTACTTC. Its protein is CASSNRDGHYEQYF.

The rearrangement uses TRBV5-1 and TRBJ2-1; tentative D call: TRBD2 (5 bases). CDR3 length: 14 amino acids. CDR1 and CDR2 (germline): SGHRS, YFSETQ. V lost 0 bases and J 9 bases, leaving 13 bases between the germline ends. The CDR3 loop is CASSLAAGFSEQFF. The CDR3 DNA is TGCGCCAGCAGCTTGGCCGCGGGTTTTAGTGAGCAGTTCTTC. Full variable domain (remainder filled in from reference TRBV5-1 and TRBJ2-1): KAGVTQTPRYLIKTRGQQVTLSCSPISGHRSVSWYQQTPGQGLQFLFEYFSETQRNKGNFPGRFSGRQFSNSRSEMNVSTLELGDSALYLCASSLAAGFSEQFFGPGTRLTVL.

This chain links TRBV10-1 with TRBJ1-1; a possible D gene is TRBD1 (5 bases). V lost 3 bases and J 1 base, leaving 9 bases between the germline ends. Germline V CDR1 and CDR2: WNHNN, SYGVQD (reference sequence). CDR3 length: 14 residues. CDR3 sequence reads: CASSESGKNTEAFF. As DNA, the CDR3 is TGCGCCAGCAGTGAATCAGGGAAGAACACTGAAGCTTTCTTT.

This rearrangement joins TRBV29-1 to TRBJ1-3; D is perhaps TRBD1 (6 bases). The germline CDR1 and CDR2 sequences are SQVTM and ANQGSEA. Trimming shortened V by 6 bases and J by 0 bases, and 9 bases separated the two germline ends. The CDR3 loop spans 13 amino acids. DNA for the CDR3: TGCAGCGTCCTGGGGGCCTCTGGAAACACCATATATTTT. Its protein product is CSVLGASGNTIYF.

This clone occurred a few times. This chain joins TRBV30 and TRBJ2-2; a weak D match, TRBD2 (6 bases). V was shortened by 8 bases and J by 0 bases, with 13 bases between the two germline ends. CDR3 length: 14 residues. Per germline, CDR1 GTSNPN and CDR2 SVGIG (reference sequence). Here the CDR3 DNA reads TGTGCCCACCGAACGGGGGCGAACACCGGGGAGCTGTTTTTT. Translation: CAHRTGANTGELFF. The whole variable domain, remainder taken from reference TRBV30 and TRBJ2-2, is SQTIHQWPATLVQPVGSPLSLECTVEGTSNPNLYWYRQAAGRGLQLLFYSVGIGQISSEVPQNLSASRPQDRQFILSSKKLLLSDSGFYLCAHRTGANTGELFFGEGSRLTVL.

J is TRBJ1-5 and V is TRBV7-3, with 9 bases matching TRBD1. CDR3 length: 14 residues. V was pared by 3 bases and J by 4 bases, with 1 base of the junction left unmatched. Germline values: CDR1 SGHTA, CDR2 FQGTGA. CDR3 region: CASSFGTGNQPQHF. The CDR3 DNA sequence: TGTGCCAGCAGCTTCGGGACAGGGAATCAGCCCCAGCATTTT. The full variable domain, its missing parts supplied by reference TRBV7-3 and TRBJ1-5, is GAGVSQTPSNKVTEKGKYVELRCDPISGHTALYWYRQSLGQGPEFLIYFQGTGAADDSGLPNDRFFAVRPEGSVSTLKIQRTERGDSAVYLCASSFGTGNQPQHFGDGTRLSIL.

The gene calls are TRBV5-4 and TRBJ2-1; D is unresolved. Germline CDR1 is SGHNT and CDR2 is YYREEE (reference sequence). Trimming removed 0 bases from V and 9 bases from J, with 7 bases in between. The CDR3 consists of 12 residues. CDR3 loop: CASSLVGFEQFF. The CDR3 DNA sequence: TGTGCCAGCAGCTTGGTGGGTTTTGAGCAGTTCTTC.

This chain uses TRBV5-1 with TRBJ2-5, with 9 nucleotides matching TRBD1. The DNA end lines up better with TRBJ2-7; the J call may be wrong. Germline V gives CDR1 SGHRS, CDR2 YFSETQ. The CDR3 runs 13 residues. The CDR3 DNA reads TGCGCCAGCAGCTTGGGACAGGGGGACGAGCAGTACTTC. Protein product: CASSLGQGDEQYF.

This rearrangement joins TRBV5-4 to TRBJ2-3; D not resolved. This CDR3 spans 16 amino acids. Germline V lookup: CDR1 SGHNT, CDR2 YYREEE (reference sequence). V was shortened by 5 bases and J by 0 bases, with 16 bases between the two germline ends. The CDR3 DNA reads TGTGCCAGCAGTTCCCCCCAGGTGCGGAGCACAGATACGCAGTATTTT. It specifies CASSSPQVRSTDTQYF.

In its sample, this clone was seen once. This CDR3 is CASSTGTGERQPQHF. CDR3 DNA sequence: TGCGCCAGCAGCACAGGGACAGGGGAGAGGCAGCCCCAGCATTTT. V usage is TRBV5-1 and J usage is TRBJ1-5, with 10 positions matching TRBD1. The CDR3 is 15 amino acids. Germline V CDR1 and CDR2: SGHRS, YFSETQ. The V gene end was trimmed by 4 bases and the J gene end by 7 bases; junction bases not matched to a gene: 8.

Remarks on this clone: The same CDR3 is also encoded by other DNA sequences in this sample. The V and J genes are TRBV9 and TRBJ1-2, with D possibly matching TRBD1 (5 bases). Germline loops: CDR1 SGDLS, CDR2 YYNGEE. Trimming removed 0 bases from V and 4 bases from J, with 7 bases in between. The CDR3 consists of 13 residues. CDR3 DNA sequence: TGTGCCAGCAGCGTAGGGCAGGGCTATGGCTACACCTTC. It is translated as CASSVGQGYGYTF.

This clone appeared a few times. V is TRBV11-1 and J is TRBJ2-7; 11 bases fit TRBD2. V shed 4 bases, J shed 7 bases, and the junction held 6 bases outside the gene matches. CDR1 SGHAT and CDR2 FQDESV come from the germline V gene (reference sequence). This CDR3 has 14 residues. The CDR3 DNA reads as TGTGCCAGCAGCTCTACTAGCGGGAGCAGGGAGCAGTACTTC. This codes for CASSSTSGSREQYF.

The rearrangement joins TRBV7-3 to TRBJ2-7, with D unresolved. V lost 2 bases, J lost 2 bases, and 10 bases lay in between. The CDR3 consists of 14 residues. The germline V gene encodes CDR1 SGHTA and CDR2 FQGTGA. DNA for the CDR3: TGTGCCAGCAGCTTACTGGGCCCAACCTACGAGCAGTACTTC. This codes for CASSLLGPTYEQYF. Together with reference TRBV7-3 and TRBJ2-7, the CDR3 gives the full variable domain: GAGVSQTPSNKVTEKGKYVELRCDPISGHTALYWYRQSLGQGPEFLIYFQGTGAADDSGLPNDRFFAVRPEGSVSTLKIQRTERGDSAVYLCASSLLGPTYEQYFGPGTRLTVT.

The chain recombines TRBV5-1 with TRBJ2-1; 10 bases are a match to TRBD2. V lost 4 bases and J lost 8; bases outside the gene matches: 12. This CDR3 is 16 amino acids long. Germline lookup yields CDR1 SGHRS and CDR2 YFSETQ. The CDR3 sequence: CASSLSKREGPDEQFF. The DNA of the CDR3 is TGCGCCAGCAGCCTAAGCAAGCGGGAGGGCCCGGATGAGCAGTTCTTC.

V gene TRBV7-8 combines with J gene TRBJ2-7; TRBD2 matches at 10 bases. Trimming cost V 5 bases and J 3 bases; bases outside gene matches: 7. CDR3 length: 15 amino acids. Per germline, CDR1 SGHVS and CDR2 FQNEAQ. CDR3 bases: TGTGCCAGCAGCAACGGACTAGCGGAAAACTACGAGCAGTACTTC. Residues: CASSNGLAENYEQYF.

For the CDR3, the DNA is TGTGCCAGCAGTTTGGAGAGGACCCAGTACTTC. Protein: CASSLERTQYF. The chain joins TRBV28 to TRBJ2-5; the D is unclear. CDR3 length: 11 amino acids. CDR1 MDHEN and CDR2 SYDVKM come from the germline V gene. The V gene lost 3 bases and the J gene lost 7 bases, with 6 bases spanning the gap. Full variable domain (missing parts from reference TRBV28 and TRBJ2-5): DVKVTQSSRYLVKRTGEKVFLECVQDMDHENMFWYRQDPGLGLRLIYFSYDVKMKEKGDIPEGYSVSREKKERFSLILESASTNQTSMYLCASSLERTQYFGPGTRLLVL.

The V gene is TRBV18, the J gene TRBJ1-2, with D unresolved. This CDR3 spans 14 amino acids. Looked up from germline, CDR1 is KGHSH and CDR2 is LQKENI. V was shortened by 6 bases and J by 4 bases, with 15 bases between the two germline ends. In nucleotides, the CDR3 is TGTGCCAGCTCCATCGGGAATTCGGGCTATGGCTACACCTTC. This encodes CASSIGNSGYGYTF.

The chain carries TRBV18 and TRBJ2-7; no clear D gene. The CDR3 has 13 residues. From germline, CDR1 is KGHSH and CDR2 LQKENI. Trimming took off 3 bases at V and 6 bases at J, with 12 bases between the two ends. The DNA for the CDR3 is TGTGCCAGCTCACCCGGGCTAGTGGGCGAGCAGTACTTC. Translating gives CASSPGLVGEQYF.

The chain carries TRBV21-1 and TRBJ2-5; the tabulated D call, TRBD2, remains unverified against the DNA. TRBV21-1 is deemed a pseudogene. The CDR3 runs to 16 residues. CDR3 loop: CASSKVETPRGETQYF. In DNA form, the CDR3 reads TGTGCCAGCAGCAAAGTAGAGACACCCCGCGGGGAGACCCAGTACTTC.

This clone has only a few counts. The V call is TRBV27, the J call TRBJ1-1, with a possible D match to TRBD1 (6 bases). V was trimmed by 5 bases and J by 5 bases, leaving 18 bases between them. The CDR3 totals 15 residues. The germline gives CDR1 MNHEY, CDR2 SMNVEV (reference sequence). As DNA, the CDR3 is TGTGCCAGCAGTAGAAAAACAGGGTCTGGTACTGAAGCTTTCTTT. It is translated as CASSRKTGSGTEAFF.

CDR3 sequence (DNA): TGTGCCACCAGGAGGGGGGGAGGGATCACAGATACGCAGTATTTT. Its protein is CATRRGGGITDTQYF. The chain links TRBV15 to TRBJ2-3; tentative D call: TRBD2 (7 bases). Looked up from germline, CDR1 is LNHNV and CDR2 is YYDKDF (reference sequence). V shed 6 bases and J shed 2 bases, with 15 bases lying between them. This CDR3 is 15 amino acids long.

A remark on this clone: Other nucleotide sequences from this sample produce the same CDR3. The chain links TRBV28 to TRBJ2-2; TRBD2 might be the D (6 bases). The CDR3 is made up of 13 amino acids. The V gene's germline CDR1 is MDHEN and CDR2 SYDVKM. The V end was cut by 5 bases, the J end by 6 bases, with 10 bases between. The CDR3 loop is CASSLSGSGELFF. Here the CDR3 DNA reads TGTGCCAGCAGTCTAAGCGGGTCCGGGGAGCTGTTTTTT.

The chain combines TRBV6-1 with TRBJ2-5; no clear D gene. The CDR3 is 14 residues long. CDR1 is MNHNS, CDR2 SASEGT, per germline. The ends were cut back, 2 bases at V and 5 bases at J, with 12 bases in the middle. CDR3 protein: CASSEIRVSETQYF. CDR3 nucleotide sequence: TGTGCCAGCAGTGAAATCCGGGTCAGCGAGACCCAGTACTTC.

The gene calls are TRBV7-2 and TRBJ2-1, with D perhaps TRBD2 (6 bases). V lost 6 bases to trimming and J lost 0 bases, with 12 bases between them. CDR1 and CDR2 (germline): SGHTA, FQGNSA. CDR3 size: 15 residues. The CDR3 is CASRPSASSYNEQFF. CDR3 in DNA: TGTGCCAGCAGGCCTAGCGCTAGCTCCTACAATGAGCAGTTCTTC. Using reference TRBV7-2 and TRBJ2-1 for the parts outside the CDR3, the full variable domain is GAGVSQSPSNKVTEKGKDVELRCDPISGHTALYWYRQSLGQGLEFLIYFQGNSAPDKSGLPSDRFSAERTGGSVSTLTIQRTQQEDSAVYLCASRPSASSYNEQFFGPGTRLTVL.